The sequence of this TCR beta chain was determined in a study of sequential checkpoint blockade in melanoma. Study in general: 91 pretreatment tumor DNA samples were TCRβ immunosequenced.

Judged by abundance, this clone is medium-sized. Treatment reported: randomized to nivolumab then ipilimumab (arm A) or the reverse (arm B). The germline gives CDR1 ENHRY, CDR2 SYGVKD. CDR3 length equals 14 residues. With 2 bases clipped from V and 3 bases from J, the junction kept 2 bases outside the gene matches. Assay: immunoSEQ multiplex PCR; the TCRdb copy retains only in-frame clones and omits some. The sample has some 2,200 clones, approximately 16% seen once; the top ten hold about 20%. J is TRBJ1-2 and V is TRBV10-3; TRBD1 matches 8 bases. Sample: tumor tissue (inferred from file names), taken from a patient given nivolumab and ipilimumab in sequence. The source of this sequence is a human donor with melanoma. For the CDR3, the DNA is TGTGCCATCAGTGAGCCGACAGGGGACTATGGCTACACCTTC. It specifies CAISEPTGDYGYTF.